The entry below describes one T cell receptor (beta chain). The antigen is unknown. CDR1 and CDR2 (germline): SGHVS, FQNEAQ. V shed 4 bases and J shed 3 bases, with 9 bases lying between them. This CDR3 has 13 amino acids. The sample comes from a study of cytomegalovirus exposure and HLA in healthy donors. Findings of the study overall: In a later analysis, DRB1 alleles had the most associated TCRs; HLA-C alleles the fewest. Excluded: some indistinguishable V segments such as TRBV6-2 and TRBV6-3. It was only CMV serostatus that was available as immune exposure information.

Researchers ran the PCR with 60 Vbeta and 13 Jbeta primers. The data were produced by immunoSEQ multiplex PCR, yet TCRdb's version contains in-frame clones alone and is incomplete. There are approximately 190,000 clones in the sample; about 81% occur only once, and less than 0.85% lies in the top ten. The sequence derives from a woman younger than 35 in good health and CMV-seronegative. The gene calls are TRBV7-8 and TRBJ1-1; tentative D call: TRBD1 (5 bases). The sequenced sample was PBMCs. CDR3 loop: CASSWGDYTEAFF. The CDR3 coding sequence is TGTGCCAGCAGCTGGGGGGACTACACTGAAGCTTTCTTT.